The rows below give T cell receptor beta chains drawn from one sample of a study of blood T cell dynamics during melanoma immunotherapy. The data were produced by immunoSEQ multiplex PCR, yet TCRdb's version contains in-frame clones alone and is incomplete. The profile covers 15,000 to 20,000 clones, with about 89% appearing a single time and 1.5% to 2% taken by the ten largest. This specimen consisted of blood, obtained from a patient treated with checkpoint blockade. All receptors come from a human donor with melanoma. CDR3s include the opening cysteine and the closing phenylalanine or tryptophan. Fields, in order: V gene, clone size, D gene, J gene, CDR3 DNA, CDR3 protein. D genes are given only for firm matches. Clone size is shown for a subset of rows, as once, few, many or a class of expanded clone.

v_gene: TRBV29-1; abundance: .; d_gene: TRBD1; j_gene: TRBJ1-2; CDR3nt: TGCAGCGCCGAGGGGGACAGGGGGCAGGATGGCTACACCTTC; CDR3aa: CSAEGDRGQDGYTF
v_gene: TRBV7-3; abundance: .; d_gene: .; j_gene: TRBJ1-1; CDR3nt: TGTGCCAGCAGCTTAGGCGGTTCGGCTGAAGCTTTCTTT; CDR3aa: CASSLGGSAEAFF
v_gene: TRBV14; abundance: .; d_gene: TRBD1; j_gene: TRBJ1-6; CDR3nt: TGTGCCAGCAGGGGGACAGGGGATTCACCCCTCCACTTT; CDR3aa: CASRGTGDSPLHF
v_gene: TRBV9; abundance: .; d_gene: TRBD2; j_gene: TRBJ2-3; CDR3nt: TGTGCCAGCAGCGTAGTGGGGGGGACAGATACGCAGTATTTT; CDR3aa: CASSVVGGTDTQYF
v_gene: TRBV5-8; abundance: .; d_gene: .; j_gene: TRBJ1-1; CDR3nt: TGTGCCAGCAGCGACGACAGCAACACTGAAGCTTTCTTT; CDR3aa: CASSDDSNTEAFF
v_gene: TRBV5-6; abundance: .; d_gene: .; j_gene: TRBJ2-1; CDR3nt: TGTGCCAGCAGTCCCCCTGGGTCGACTAGGCCTAACTACAATGAGCAGTTCTTC; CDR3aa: CASSPPGSTRPNYNEQFF
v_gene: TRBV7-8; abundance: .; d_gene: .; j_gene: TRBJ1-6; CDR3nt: TGTGCCAGCAGCTCCGGCGGCTCAGGGCTCTTTCGTACTACTAATTCACCCCTCCACTTT; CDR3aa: CASSSGGSGLFRTTNSPLHF
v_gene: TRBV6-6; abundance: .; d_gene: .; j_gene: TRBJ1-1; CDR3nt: TGTGCCAGCAGGGCATGGGGCACTGAAGCTTTCTTT; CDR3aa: CASRAWGTEAFF
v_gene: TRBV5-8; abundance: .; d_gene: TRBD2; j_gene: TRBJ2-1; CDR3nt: TGTGCCAGCAGCTTGGTAGCGGGAGTAAAGTACAATGAGCAGTTCTTC; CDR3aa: CASSLVAGVKYNEQFF
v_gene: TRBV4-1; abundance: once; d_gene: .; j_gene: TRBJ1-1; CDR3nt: TGCGCCAGCAGCCAAGGGGGGCGAGGCACTGAAGCTTTCTTT; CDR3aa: CASSQGGRGTEAFF
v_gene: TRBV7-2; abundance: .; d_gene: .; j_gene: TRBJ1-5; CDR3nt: TGTGCCAGCAGCCCAAATTTGGGCAATCAGCCCCAGCATTTT; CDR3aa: CASSPNLGNQPQHF
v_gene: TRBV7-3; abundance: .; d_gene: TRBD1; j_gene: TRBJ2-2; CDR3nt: TGTGCCAGCAGGCGCGATCAGGGGGCGGGCACCGGGGAGCTGTTTTTT; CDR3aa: CASRRDQGAGTGELFF
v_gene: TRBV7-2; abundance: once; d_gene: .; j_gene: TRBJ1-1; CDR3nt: TGTGCCGGCAGCCTCACCCTGAACACTGAAGCTTTCTTT; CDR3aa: CAGSLTLNTEAFF
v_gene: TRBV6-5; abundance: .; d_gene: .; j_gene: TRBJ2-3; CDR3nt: TGTGCCAGCCGAGGGGGTGGGCTCGGGACAGATACGCAGTATTTT; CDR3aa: CASRGGGLGTDTQYF
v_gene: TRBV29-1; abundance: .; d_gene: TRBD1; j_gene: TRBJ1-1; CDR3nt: TGCAGCGTTGGGGGACAGGGGATTGAAGCTTTCTTT; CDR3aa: CSVGGQGIEAFF
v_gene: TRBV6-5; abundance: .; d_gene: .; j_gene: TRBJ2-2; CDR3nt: TGTGCCAGCAACTTGAATCCCGCCGGGGAGCTGGTTTTT; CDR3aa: CASNLNPAGELVF
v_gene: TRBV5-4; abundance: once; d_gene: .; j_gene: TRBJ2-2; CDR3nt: TGTGCCAGCAGCTTCATAGGGGCCGCGAACACCGGGGAGCTGTTTTTT; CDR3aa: CASSFIGAANTGELFF
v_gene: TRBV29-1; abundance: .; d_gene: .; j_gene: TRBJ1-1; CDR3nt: TGCAGCGTGCCCGAACCCCCCAAGGGTTTCTTT; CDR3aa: CSVPEPPKGFF
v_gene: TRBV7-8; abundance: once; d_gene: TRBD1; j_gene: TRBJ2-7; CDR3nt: TGTGCCAGCAGCTCCCACAGGGGGCCCCTAGACGAGCAGTACTTC; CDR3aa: CASSSHRGPLDEQYF
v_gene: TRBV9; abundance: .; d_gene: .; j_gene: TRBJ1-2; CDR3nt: TGTGCCAGCAGCGTAGAGAAGGGTGGGGATGGCTACACCTTC; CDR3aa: CASSVEKGGDGYTF
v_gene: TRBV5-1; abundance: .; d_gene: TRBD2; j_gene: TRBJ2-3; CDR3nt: TGCGCCAGCAGCTTGCAAAGCGGGGGGGATACGCAGTATTTT; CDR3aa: CASSLQSGGDTQYF
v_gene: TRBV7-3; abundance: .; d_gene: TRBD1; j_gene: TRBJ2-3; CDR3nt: TGTGCCAGCAGCTTAGGGGGACAGGGGGCAGATACGCAGTATTTT; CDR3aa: CASSLGGQGADTQYF
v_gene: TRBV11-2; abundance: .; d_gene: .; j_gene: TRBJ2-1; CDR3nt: TGTGCCAGCAGCTTATTTTTTGCGGCAGGGAGTAGCGATGAGCAGTTCTTC; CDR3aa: CASSLFFAAGSSDEQFF
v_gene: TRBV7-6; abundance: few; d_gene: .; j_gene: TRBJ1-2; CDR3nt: TGTGCCAGCAGCTTAGCGGGAGGGGGAGGCTATGGCTACACCTTC; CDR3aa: CASSLAGGGGYGYTF
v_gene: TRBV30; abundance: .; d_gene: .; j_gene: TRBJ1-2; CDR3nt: TGTGCCTGGAGTGTAGGTCTTCGAACAGGGTGGGGTGGCTACACCTTC; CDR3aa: CAWSVGLRTGWGGYTF
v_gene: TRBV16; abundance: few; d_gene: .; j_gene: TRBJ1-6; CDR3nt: TGTGCCAGCAGCCCCTCAGGGGCGCGGACTTCACCCCTCCACTTT; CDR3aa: CASSPSGARTSPLHF
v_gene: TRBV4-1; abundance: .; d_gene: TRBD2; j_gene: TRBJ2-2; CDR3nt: TGCGCCAGCAGCCAAGTAGTAGCGGGGGTTAGCACCGGGGAGCTGTTTTTT; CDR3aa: CASSQVVAGVSTGELFF
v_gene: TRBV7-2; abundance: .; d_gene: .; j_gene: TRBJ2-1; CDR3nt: TGTGCCAGCAGCTTCCGTGGGGCTTACAATGAGCAGTTCTTC; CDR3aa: CASSFRGAYNEQFF
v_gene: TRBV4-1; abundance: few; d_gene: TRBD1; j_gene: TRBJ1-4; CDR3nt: TGCGCCAGCAGCCATCACCGGGACAGGGTGGGGTTTGCAACTAATGAAAAACTGTTTTTT; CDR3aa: CASSHHRDRVGFATNEKLFF
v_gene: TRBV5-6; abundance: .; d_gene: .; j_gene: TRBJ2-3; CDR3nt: TGTGCCAGCAGCATCACAGATACGCAGTATTTT; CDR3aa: CASSITDTQYF
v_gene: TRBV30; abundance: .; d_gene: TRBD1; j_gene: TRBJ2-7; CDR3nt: TGTGCCGTTGACCGCCCGACAGGGGGCGACGAGCAGTACTTC; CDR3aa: CAVDRPTGGDEQYF
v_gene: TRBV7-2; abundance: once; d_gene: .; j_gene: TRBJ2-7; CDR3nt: TGTGCCAGCAGCTTAAGGTCCGAGCAGTACTTC; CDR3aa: CASSLRSEQYF
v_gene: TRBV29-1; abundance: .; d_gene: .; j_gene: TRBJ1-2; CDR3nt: TGCAGCGTTGAAGATATGGGGAGGTATGGCTACACCTTC; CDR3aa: CSVEDMGRYGYTF
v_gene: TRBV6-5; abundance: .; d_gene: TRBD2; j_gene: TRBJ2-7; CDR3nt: TGTGCCAGCAGCCTAGGGACTAGCAGCGAGCAGTACTTC; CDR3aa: CASSLGTSSEQYF
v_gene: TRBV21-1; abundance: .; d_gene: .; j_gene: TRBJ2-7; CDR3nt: TGTGCCAGCAGCAACCGACTAGCGGGGTACGAGCAGTACTTC; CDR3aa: CASSNRLAGYEQYF
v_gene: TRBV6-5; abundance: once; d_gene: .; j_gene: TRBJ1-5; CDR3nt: TGTGCCAGCAGGGGACTGTCTCCGGATCAGCCCCAGCATTTT; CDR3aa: CASRGLSPDQPQHF
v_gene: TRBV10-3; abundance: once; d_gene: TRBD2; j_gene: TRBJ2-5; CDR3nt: TGTGCCATCAAGGGCCGCGGGAGGGAAGAGACCCAGTACTTC; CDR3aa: CAIKGRGREETQYF